These 16 T cell receptor beta chains were sequenced from one sample in a study of early T cells in non-severe SARS-CoV-2 infection. MiXCR, applied by TCRdb to the 5' RACE reads, yields one record per CDR3 protein. The sample consists of about 56,000 distinct CDR3 sequences, over 9.5% of them appearing once. The material sequenced was whole blood. The receptors were sampled from an adult who was a healthcare worker with PCR-confirmed SARS-CoV-2 infection or an uninfected control (not recorded which).

This clonotype appeared many times. V is TRBV14 and J is TRBJ2-3; TRBD2 matches 7 bases. With 4 bases clipped from V and 2 bases from J, the junction kept 9 bases outside the gene matches. This CDR3 contains 16 residues. From germline, CDR1 is SGHDN and CDR2 FVKESK. The CDR3 loop reads CASSLLPGGTTDTQYF. The CDR3 bases are TGTGCCAGCAGCCTTCTTCCGGGAGGAACCACAGATACGCAGTATTTT. Full variable domain (remainder filled in from reference TRBV14 and TRBJ2-3): EAGVTQFPSHSVIEKGQTVTLRCDPISGHDNLYWYRRVMGKEIKFLLHFVKESKQDESGMPNNRFLAERTGGTYSTLKVQPAELEDSGVYFCASSLLPGGTTDTQYFGPGTRLTVL.

There are many counts of this clonotype. This chain links TRBV7-2 with TRBJ2-2; D perhaps matches TRBD2 (5 bases). With 2 bases removed from V and 6 bases from J, the gap between germline ends came to 7 bases. The CDR3 sequence is 13 residues long. Germline CDR1 reads SGHTA; CDR2 reads FQGNSA. CDR3 nucleotides: TGTGCCAGCAGCTTATTCGGGGCCGGGGAGCTGTTTTTT. Residues: CASSLFGAGELFF.

Many counts were recorded for this clonotype. CDR3 coding DNA: TGTGCCAGCAGCTTAGTGGGAGGGGAAACCTACGAGCAGTACTTC. It codes for CASSLVGGETYEQYF. The chain has TRBV7-3 and TRBJ2-7; 7 bases line up with TRBD2. The junction had 6 bases not matched to a gene; V was cut back by 2 bases and J by 2 bases. CDR1 is SGHTA and CDR2 is FQGTGA in the germline V gene. The CDR3 extends over 15 amino acids.

This clonotype was seen at least ten times. The V and J genes are TRBV12-3 or TRBV12-4 and TRBJ1-3; 7 bases match TRBD1. Trimming at V came to 7 bases and at J to 0 bases, leaving 9 bases not matched to a gene. The CDR3 is made up of 16 amino acids. This CDR3 is CASNRNRGSSGNTIYF. The CDR3 region has the DNA TGTGCCAGCAACCGAAACAGGGGAAGCTCTGGAAACACCATATATTTT.

This clonotype occurred a few times. The chain recombines TRBV3-1 with TRBJ1-5; possibly TRBD1 for D (5 bases). Between the trimmed V and J ends, which lost 2 bases and 4 bases, there was a span of 9 bases. CDR1 LGHDT and CDR2 YNNKEL come from the germline V gene (reference sequence). The CDR3 loop spans 14 amino acids. The CDR3 DNA is TGTGCCAGCAGCCAACAGGGTTGGAATCAGCCCCAGCATTTT. As protein: CASSQQGWNQPQHF.

At least ten counts were recorded for this clonotype. This chain uses TRBV5-4 with TRBJ2-5, with 11 positions matching TRBD2. CDR1 is SGHNT and CDR2 is YYREEE in the germline V gene (reference sequence). The CDR3 is 15 amino acids. The J segment lost 3 bases and the V segment lost 3 bases, leaving 4 bases of the junction unmatched. The CDR3 region has the DNA TGTGCCAGCAGCTCGAAGACTAGCGGGAAAGAGACCCAGTACTTC. Translation: CASSSKTSGKETQYF.

This clonotype was observed a few times. The genes are TRBV28 and TRBJ2-7; 9 positions match TRBD1. Trimming cost V 5 bases and J 4 bases; bases outside gene matches: 9. CDR3 length equals 15 residues. Germline assignment: CDR1 MDHEN and CDR2 SYDVKM. CDR3 protein: CASSPAGTGSYEQYF. DNA for the CDR3: TGTGCCAGCAGTCCGGCCGGGACAGGGTCTTACGAGCAGTACTTC.

The rearrangement joins TRBV7-9 to TRBJ2-3; possibly TRBD2 for D (6 bases). V dropped 6 bases and J dropped 5 bases, with 18 bases sitting between them. CDR3 length: 15 amino acids. From germline, CDR1 is SEHNR and CDR2 FQNEAQ (reference sequence). CDR3 sequence reads: CASRRVGGQGDTQYF. Here the CDR3 DNA reads TGTGCCAGCAGAAGAGTCGGGGGTCAGGGAGATACGCAGTATTTT. The variable domain in full, with the rest retrieved from reference TRBV7-9 and TRBJ2-3, is DTGVSQNPRHKITKRGQNVTFRCDPISEHNRLYWYRQTLGQGPEFLTYFQNEAQLEKSRLLSDRFSAERPKGSFSTLEIQRTEQGDSAMYLCASRRVGGQGDTQYFGPGTRLTVL.

A remark on this clonotype: A much bigger clone sits one base away, suggesting this may be a read error. The chain uses TRBV2 and TRBJ2-7; the D is unclear. The germline V gene encodes CDR1 SNHLY and CDR2 FYNNEI. The CDR3 loop spans 14 amino acids. The CDR3, as DNA: TGTACCAGCAGTGATCAACCGAACTCCTACGAGCAGTACTTC. Its translation is CTSSDQPNSYEQYF.

This clonotype was observed a few times. The chain combines TRBV4-3 with TRBJ2-7; 8 bases are a match to TRBD1. Germline CDR1 LGHNA, CDR2 YSLEER. The CDR3 is made up of 15 amino acids. The ends lost 0 bases at V and 2 bases at J; junction bases unmatched: 3. CDR3 loop: CASSQEDRAPYEQYF. CDR3 nucleotide sequence: TGCGCCAGCAGCCAAGAGGACAGGGCCCCCTACGAGCAGTACTTC.

This clonotype was recorded at least ten times. The rearrangement uses TRBV7-2 and TRBJ2-2, with D perhaps matching TRBD1 (6 bases). Germline-derived CDR1 and CDR2 are SGHTA and FQGNSA. CDR3 length: 13 residues. V was cut by 6 bases and J by 5 bases, with 10 bases left in between. The CDR3: CASRPQGTGELFF. The CDR3 region has the DNA TGTGCCAGCAGACCCCAGGGGACCGGGGAGCTGTTTTTT.

This clonotype was counted ten times or more. The chain has TRBV27 and TRBJ1-5; 7 nucleotides line up with TRBD1. The J segment lost 6 bases and the V segment lost 6 bases, leaving 11 bases of the junction unmatched. Germline loops: CDR1 MNHEY, CDR2 SMNVEV (reference sequence). The CDR3 contains 15 residues. The chain's CDR3 is CASSPQGTSGQPQHF. CDR3 DNA sequence: TGTGCCAGCAGCCCACAGGGGACAAGCGGTCAGCCCCAGCATTTT.

The rearrangement joins TRBV9 to TRBJ1-5, with 7 bases identical to TRBD1. Trimming took 4 bases from V and 7 from J; bases not matched to a gene: 8. The germline V gene encodes CDR1 SGDLS and CDR2 YYNGEE. The CDR3 covers 14 residues. The CDR3 nucleotides are TGTGCCAGCAGCCCGGGACAGCTAGTACAGCCCCAGCATTTT. Amino acids: CASSPGQLVQPQHF.

V is TRBV10-1 and J is TRBJ2-3; 8 bases are shared with TRBD2. The junction had 6 bases not matched to a gene; V was cut back by 4 bases and J by 0 bases. The germline V gene encodes CDR1 WNHNN and CDR2 SYGVQD (reference sequence). The CDR3 spans 16 residues. As DNA, the CDR3 is TGCGCCAGCAGTGCATTAGCGGGACGAAGCACAGATACGCAGTATTTT. Translated, it gives CASSALAGRSTDTQYF.

This clonotype was detected ten times or more. The chain is built from TRBV5-1 and TRBJ2-1; 9 positions agree with TRBD2. CDR1 and CDR2 (germline): SGHRS, YFSETQ. Trimming at V came to 0 bases and at J to 6 bases, leaving 10 bases not matched to a gene. This CDR3 is built from 17 residues. This CDR3 is CASSLELAGVGSNEQFF. The CDR3 bases are TGCGCCAGCAGCTTGGAATTAGCGGGAGTGGGCAGCAATGAGCAGTTCTTC.

This clonotype was recorded many times. The limits of the CDR3 on the DNA are not certain, so only TCRdb's listed CDR3 is given. The gene calls are TRBV7-9 and TRBJ2-2; TRBD1 reflects the table's D call only, with no check against the DNA. The CDR3 sequence runs 14 residues, both termini included. CDR1 is SEHNR, CDR2 FQNEAQ, per germline (reference sequence). This chain's CDR3 is CAPKGVRTPGSCFF.